These 2 T cell receptor beta chains were all obtained from the same sample, sequenced in a study of shared clonotypes between healthy human individuals. Clones were sequenced by immunoSEQ multiplex PCR, and TCRdb holds only the in-frame ones, with some missing. The table has under 2,000,000 clones, approximately 94% seen once. Naive CD8 cells, CD45RO-negative and positively selected for CCR7, excluded terminally differentiated effector memory CD45RA+ cells. Source material: naive CD8+ T cells sorted from blood. Receptor source: a man aged 18 to 30 in good health.

The chain links TRBV6-5 to TRBJ2-5; D gene unclear. This CDR3 is 13 amino acids long. V was pared by 6 bases and J by 5 bases, with 13 bases between. Looked up from germline, CDR1 is MNHEY and CDR2 is SVGAGI. CDR3 sequence: CASRPNPSETQYF. CDR3 bases: TGTGCCAGCAGACCAAACCCGTCGGAGACCCAGTACTTC.

V gene TRBV27 combines with J gene TRBJ2-5; D is unclear. Trimming took 2 bases from V and 4 from J, leaving 8 bases between them. Germline CDR1 MNHEY, CDR2 SMNVEV (reference sequence). This CDR3 is 13 amino acids long. The CDR3, as DNA: TGTGCCAGCAGTTTACAGTGGCTAGAGACCCAGTACTTC. This codes for CASSLQWLETQYF.